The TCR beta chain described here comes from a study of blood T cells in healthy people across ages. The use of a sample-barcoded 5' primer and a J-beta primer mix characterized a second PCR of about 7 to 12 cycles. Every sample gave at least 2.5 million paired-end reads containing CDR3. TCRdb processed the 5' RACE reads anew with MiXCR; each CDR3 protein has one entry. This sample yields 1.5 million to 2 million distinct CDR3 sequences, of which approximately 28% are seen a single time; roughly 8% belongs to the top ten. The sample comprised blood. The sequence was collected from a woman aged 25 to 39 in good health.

The CDR3 DNA reads as TGTGCCAGCAGCTTAGAGGGGATCACTGAAGCTTTCTTT. This gives the protein CASSLEGITEAFF. The J gene is TRBJ1-1, the V gene TRBV7-2; TRBD1 is a possible D gene (5 bases). This CDR3 has 13 amino acids. The V end lost 1 base, the J end lost 4 bases, and 7 bases lay between the germline ends. Germline V gives CDR1 SGHTA, CDR2 FQGNSA.